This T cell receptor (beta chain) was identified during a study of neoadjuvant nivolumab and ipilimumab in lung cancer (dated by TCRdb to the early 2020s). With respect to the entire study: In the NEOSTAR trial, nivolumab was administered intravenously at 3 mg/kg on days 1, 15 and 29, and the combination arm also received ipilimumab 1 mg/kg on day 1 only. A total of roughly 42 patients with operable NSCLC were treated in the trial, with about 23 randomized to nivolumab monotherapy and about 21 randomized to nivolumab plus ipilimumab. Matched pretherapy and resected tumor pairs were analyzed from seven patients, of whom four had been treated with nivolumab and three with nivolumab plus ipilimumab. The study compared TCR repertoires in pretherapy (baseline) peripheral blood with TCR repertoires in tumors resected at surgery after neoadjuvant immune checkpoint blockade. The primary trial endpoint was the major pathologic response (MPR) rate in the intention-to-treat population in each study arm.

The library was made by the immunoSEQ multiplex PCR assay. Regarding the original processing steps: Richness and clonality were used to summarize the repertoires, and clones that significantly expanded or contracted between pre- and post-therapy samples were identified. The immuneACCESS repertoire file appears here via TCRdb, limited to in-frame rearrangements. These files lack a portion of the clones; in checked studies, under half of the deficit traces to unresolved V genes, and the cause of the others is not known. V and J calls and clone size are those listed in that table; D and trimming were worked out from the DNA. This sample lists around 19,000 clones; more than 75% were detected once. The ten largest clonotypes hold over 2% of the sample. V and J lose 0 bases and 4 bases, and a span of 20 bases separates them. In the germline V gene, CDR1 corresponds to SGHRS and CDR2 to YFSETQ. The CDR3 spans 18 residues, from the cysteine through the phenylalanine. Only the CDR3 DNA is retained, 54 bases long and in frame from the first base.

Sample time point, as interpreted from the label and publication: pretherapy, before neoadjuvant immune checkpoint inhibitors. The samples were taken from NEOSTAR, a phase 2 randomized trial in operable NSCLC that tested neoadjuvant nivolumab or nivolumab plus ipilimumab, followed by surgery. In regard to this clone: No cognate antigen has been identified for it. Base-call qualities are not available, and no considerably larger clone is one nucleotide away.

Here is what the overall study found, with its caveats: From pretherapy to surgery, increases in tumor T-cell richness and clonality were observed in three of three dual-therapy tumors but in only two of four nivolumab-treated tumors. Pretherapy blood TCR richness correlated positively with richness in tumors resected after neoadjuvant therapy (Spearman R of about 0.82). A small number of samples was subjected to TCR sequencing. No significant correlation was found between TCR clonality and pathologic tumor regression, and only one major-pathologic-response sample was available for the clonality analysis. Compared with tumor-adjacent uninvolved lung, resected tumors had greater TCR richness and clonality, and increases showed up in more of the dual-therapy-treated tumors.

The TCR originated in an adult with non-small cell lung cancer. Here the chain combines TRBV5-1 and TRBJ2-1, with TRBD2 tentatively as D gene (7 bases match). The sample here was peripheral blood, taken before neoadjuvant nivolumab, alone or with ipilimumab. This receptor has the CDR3 CASSLEARGRAQYNEQFF. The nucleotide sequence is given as TGCGCCAGCAGCTTGGAGGCGAGGGGGAGGGCGCAGTACAATGAGCAGTTCTTC.